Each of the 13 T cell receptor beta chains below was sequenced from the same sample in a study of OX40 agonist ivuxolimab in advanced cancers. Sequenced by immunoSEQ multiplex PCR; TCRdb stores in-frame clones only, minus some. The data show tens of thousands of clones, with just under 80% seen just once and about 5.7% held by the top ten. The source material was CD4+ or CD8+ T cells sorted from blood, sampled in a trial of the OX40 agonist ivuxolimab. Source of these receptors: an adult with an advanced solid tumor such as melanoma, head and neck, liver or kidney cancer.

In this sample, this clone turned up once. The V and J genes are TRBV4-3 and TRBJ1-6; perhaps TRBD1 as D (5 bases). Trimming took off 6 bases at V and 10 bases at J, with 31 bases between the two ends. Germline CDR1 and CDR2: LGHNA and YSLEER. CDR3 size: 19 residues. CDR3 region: CASSRTSRAGGGFRSPLHF. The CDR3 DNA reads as TGCGCCAGCAGTCGTACCTCCCGGGCCGGGGGTGGATTCCGGTCACCCCTCCACTTT.

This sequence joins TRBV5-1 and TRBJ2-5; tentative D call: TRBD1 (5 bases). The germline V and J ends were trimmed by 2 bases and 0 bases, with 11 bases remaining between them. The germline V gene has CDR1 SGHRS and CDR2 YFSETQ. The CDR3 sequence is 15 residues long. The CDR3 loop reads CASSFGDSYQETQYF. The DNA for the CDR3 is TGCGCCAGCAGCTTCGGTGACAGTTACCAAGAGACCCAGTACTTC.

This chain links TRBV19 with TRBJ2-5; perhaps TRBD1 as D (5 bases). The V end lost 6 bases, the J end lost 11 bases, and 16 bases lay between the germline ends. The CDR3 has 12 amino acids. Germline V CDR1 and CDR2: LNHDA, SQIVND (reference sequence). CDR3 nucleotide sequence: TGTGCCAGTAGCCCAGGGCTCCCTCAGCAGTACTTC. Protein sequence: CASSPGLPQQYF.

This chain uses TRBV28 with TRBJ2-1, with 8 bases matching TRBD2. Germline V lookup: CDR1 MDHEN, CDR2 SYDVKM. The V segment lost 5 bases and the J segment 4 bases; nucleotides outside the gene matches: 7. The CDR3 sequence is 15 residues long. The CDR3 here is CASSPRASGYNEQFF. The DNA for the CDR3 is TGTGCCAGCAGTCCCCGGGCTAGCGGGTACAATGAGCAGTTCTTC.

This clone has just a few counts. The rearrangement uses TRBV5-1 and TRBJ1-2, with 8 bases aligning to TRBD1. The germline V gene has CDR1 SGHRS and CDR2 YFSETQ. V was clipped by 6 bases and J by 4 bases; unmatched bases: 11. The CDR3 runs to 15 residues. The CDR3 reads CASNPRQGSSYGYTF. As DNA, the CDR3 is TGCGCCAGCAACCCCAGACAGGGGTCCTCCTATGGCTACACCTTC.

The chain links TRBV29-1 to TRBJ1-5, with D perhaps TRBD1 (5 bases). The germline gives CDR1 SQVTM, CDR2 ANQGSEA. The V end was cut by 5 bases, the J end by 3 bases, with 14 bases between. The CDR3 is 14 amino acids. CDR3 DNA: TGCAGCGTTAGGTTAGACAGCCTCAATCAGCCCCAGCATTTT. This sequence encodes CSVRLDSLNQPQHF.

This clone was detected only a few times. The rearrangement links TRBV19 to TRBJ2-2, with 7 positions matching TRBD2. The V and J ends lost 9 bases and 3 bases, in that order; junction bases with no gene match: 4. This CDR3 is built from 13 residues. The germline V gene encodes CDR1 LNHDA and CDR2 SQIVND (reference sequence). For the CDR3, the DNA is TGTGCCAGCACTCTAGCGGACACCGGGGAGCTGTTTTTT. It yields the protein CASTLADTGELFF.

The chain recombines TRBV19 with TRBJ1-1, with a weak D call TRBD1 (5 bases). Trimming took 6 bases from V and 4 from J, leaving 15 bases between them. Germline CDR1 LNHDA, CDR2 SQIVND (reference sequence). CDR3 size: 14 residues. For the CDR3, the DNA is TGTGCCAGTAGGAGAGAGGGAAGGGGCACTGAAGCTTTCTTT. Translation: CASRREGRGTEAFF. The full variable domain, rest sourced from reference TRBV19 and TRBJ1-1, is DGGITQSPKYLFRKEGQNVTLSCEQNLNHDAMYWYRQDPGQGLRLIYYSQIVNDFQKGDIAEGYSVSREKKESFPLTVTSAQKNPTAFYLCASRREGRGTEAFFGQGTRLTVV.

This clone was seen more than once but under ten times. The CDR3 coding sequence is TGTGCCAGCAGCTTAGTTGGGGGCGGGGAGCTGTTTTTT. The encoded protein is CASSLVGGGELFF. The V gene is TRBV7-6, the J gene TRBJ2-2; D is possibly TRBD1 or TRBD2 (5 bases each). Trimming removed 1 base from V and 7 bases from J, with 7 bases in between. Germline CDR1 and CDR2: SGHVS and FNYEAQ. The CDR3 is 13 amino acids.

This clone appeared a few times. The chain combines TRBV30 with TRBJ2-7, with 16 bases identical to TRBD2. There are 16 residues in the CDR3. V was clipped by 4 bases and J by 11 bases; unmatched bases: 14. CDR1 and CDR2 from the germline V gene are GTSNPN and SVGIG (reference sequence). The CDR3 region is CAWTLGRGGLAGGKYF. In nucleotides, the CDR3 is TGTGCCTGGACCCTCGGAAGGGGGGGACTAGCGGGAGGGAAGTACTTC.

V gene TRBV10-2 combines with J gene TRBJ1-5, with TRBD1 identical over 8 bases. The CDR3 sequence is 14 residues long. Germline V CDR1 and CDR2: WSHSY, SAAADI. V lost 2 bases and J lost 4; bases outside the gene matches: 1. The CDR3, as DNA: TGCGCCAGCAGTGAGACAGGGGGGAATCAGCCCCAGCATTTT. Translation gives CASSETGGNQPQHF.

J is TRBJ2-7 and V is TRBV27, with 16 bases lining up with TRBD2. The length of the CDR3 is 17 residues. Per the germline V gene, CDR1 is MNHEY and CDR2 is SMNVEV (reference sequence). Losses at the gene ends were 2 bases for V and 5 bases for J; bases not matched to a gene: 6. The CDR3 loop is CASSLRGLAGGRDEQYF. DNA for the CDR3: TGTGCCAGCAGTTTAAGGGGACTAGCGGGAGGGAGGGACGAGCAGTACTTC.

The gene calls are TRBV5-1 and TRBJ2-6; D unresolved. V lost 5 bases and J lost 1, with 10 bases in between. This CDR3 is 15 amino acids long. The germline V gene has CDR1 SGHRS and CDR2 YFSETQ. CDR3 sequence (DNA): TGCGCCAGCAGTCGCAGTCGATCTGGGGCCAACGTCCTGACTTTC. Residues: CASSRSRSGANVLTF.